The sequence of this TCR beta chain was determined in a study of brain T cells in children with intractable seizures. TCRdb's table, derived via immunoSEQ multiplex PCR, lists solely in-frame clones and lacks some. The sample lists about 340,000 clones, nearly 95% seen once, with roughly 5.8% in the top ten. Sample time point: blood from clinic visit 5 months post-surgery; TSC patient then seizure free. The CDR3 totals 14 residues. Germline V gene sequence: CDR1 SGHNT, CDR2 YENEEA. Germline trimming cut 2 bases from V and 5 bases from J; bases unmatched to any gene: 2. This sequence originates from a boy less than two years old with tuberous sclerosis and intractable seizures. The specimen was peripheral blood, collected 4 to 6 months after surgery. V gene TRBV11-3 combines with J gene TRBJ2-1, with 8 bases fitting TRBD2. For the CDR3, the DNA is TGTGCCAGCAGCTTACGAGCGGGAGACAATGAGCAGTTCTTC. Protein product: CASSLRAGDNEQFF. Drawing the rest from reference TRBV11-3 and TRBJ2-1, the complete variable domain is EAGVVQSPRYKIIEKKQPVAFWCNPISGHNTLYWYLQNLGQGPELLIRYENEEAVDDSQLPKDRFSAERLKGVDSTLKIQPAELGDSAVYLCASSLRAGDNEQFFGPGTRLTVL.